Sequencing of this T cell receptor (beta chain) was carried out in a study of blood T cell repertoires in COVID-19. Study at large: Whether acute or convalescent, the COVID-19 samples came from the United States, Italy and Spain.

This CDR3 is 13 amino acids long. V shed 6 bases, J shed 4 bases, and the junction held 4 bases outside the gene matches. CDR1 MNHEY and CDR2 SVGAGI come from the germline V gene. Authors' analysis steps: From reference gene primer amplification, estimates of nucleated cell counts were derived. The repertoire was sequenced with immunoSEQ multiplex PCR; TCRdb's copy has only in-frame clones and lacks some. V, J and clone size derive from that table, while D and trimming were established from the DNA sequence. The sample yields just over 250,000 clones, 88% seen once. This clone was seen only a few times. Seattle researchers signed up patients amid active infection and tracked them longitudinally.

This receptor was identified in a woman between 65 and 79 years old with COVID-19, enrolled during active disease. The specimen sequenced was peripheral blood. The chain links TRBV6-5 to TRBJ1-2; 8 nucleotides agree with TRBD1. The chain's CDR3 is CASRLGTGYGYTF. The CDR3 DNA is TGTGCCAGCAGACTCGGGACAGGCTATGGCTACACCTTC.